These 20 T cell receptor beta chains originate from one sample sequenced in a study of CD8 T cells in Susac syndrome. Reverse transcription used roughly 0.45 to 1 ug RNA and random hexamers. TCRdb called the immunoSEQ multiplex PCR reads again in MiXCR, with one record for every CDR3 protein. The sample shows about 130,000 distinct CDR3 sequences, around 94% of them seen only once. The specimen was CD8+ T cells from PBMCs. These receptors were obtained from a human donor with Susac syndrome.

The chain recombines TRBV27 with TRBJ1-1; TRBD1 agrees at 10 bases. CDR3 length equals 15 residues. Per the germline V gene, CDR1 is MNHEY and CDR2 is SMNVEV (reference sequence). The V gene end was trimmed by 5 bases and the J gene end by 1 base; junction bases not matched to a gene: 4. The CDR3 region is CASSPDRGANTEAFF. The DNA of the CDR3 is TGTGCCAGCAGTCCGGACAGGGGGGCGAACACTGAAGCTTTCTTT.

The chain links TRBV9 to TRBJ2-1, with 9 bases lining up with TRBD1. The CDR3 length is 16 residues. CDR1 is SGDLS, CDR2 YYNGEE, per germline. V gave up 3 bases and J gave up 1 base; unmatched junction bases: 5. Here the CDR3 reads CASSEEDRGSYNEQFF. In nucleotides, the CDR3 is TGTGCCAGCAGCGAAGAGGACAGGGGTTCCTACAATGAGCAGTTCTTC.

V gene TRBV13 combines with J gene TRBJ2-1, with 11 bases that match TRBD2. The germline CDR1 and CDR2 sequences are PRHDT and FYEKMQ (reference sequence). V was clipped by 5 bases and J by 9 bases; unmatched bases: 9. The CDR3 consists of 15 residues. CDR3 sequence (DNA): TGTGCCAGCAGCACAACTAGCGGGAGTATCGGTGAGCAGTTCTTC. The encoded protein is CASSTTSGSIGEQFF. Using reference TRBV13 and TRBJ2-1 for the parts outside the CDR3, the full variable domain is AAGVIQSPRHLIKEKRETATLKCYPIPRHDTVYWYQQGPGQDPQFLISFYEKMQSDKGSIPDRFSAQQFSDYHSELNMSSLELGDSALYFCASSTTSGSIGEQFFGPGTRLTVL.

The V and J genes are TRBV4-3 and TRBJ2-7; D may correspond to TRBD1 or TRBD2 (5 bases each). Deletions cut 4 bases from V and 2 bases from J, with 18 bases between. Germline CDR1 LGHNA, CDR2 YSLEER. The CDR3 spans 16 residues. The CDR3 sequence is CASSPGYLTAAYEQYF. The CDR3 DNA reads as TGCGCCAGCAGCCCCGGATATTTGACAGCGGCCTACGAGCAGTACTTC.

The chain joins TRBV14 to TRBJ2-5; 10 bases fit TRBD1. V was pared by 4 bases and J by 4 bases, with 6 bases of the junction left unmatched. Looked up from germline, CDR1 is SGHDN and CDR2 is FVKESK. The CDR3 spans 15 residues. The CDR3 nucleotides are TGTGCCAGCAGCCCCGGACAGGGGGGAGGAGAGACCCAGTACTTC. Its protein product is CASSPGQGGGETQYF.

The rearrangement joins TRBV5-6 to TRBJ1-5; TRBD1 aligns across 8 bases. V was pared by 2 bases and J by 6 bases, with 7 bases of the junction left unmatched. CDR3 length: 15 amino acids. CDR1 is SGHDT and CDR2 is YYEEEE in the germline V gene. Written as DNA, the CDR3 is TGTGCCAGCAGCTTCGGGACAGGAGATATTCAGCCCCAGCATTTT. Its translation is CASSFGTGDIQPQHF.

The V call is TRBV14, the J call TRBJ2-2; D is uncertain. Per germline, CDR1 SGHDN and CDR2 FVKESK. The CDR3 sequence is 12 residues long. Trimming shortened V by 2 bases and J by 13 bases, and 11 bases separated the two germline ends. CDR3 residues: CASSQLGSGLFF. As DNA, the CDR3 is TGTGCCAGCAGCCAATTGGGATCCGGGCTGTTTTTT.

CDR3: CASSAGTSEQETQYF. In DNA, the CDR3 is TGTGCCAGCAGCGCCGGGACTAGCGAACAAGAGACCCAGTACTTC. The chain carries TRBV3-1 and TRBJ2-5; 10 bases line up with TRBD2. CDR1 is LGHDT and CDR2 is YNNKEL in the germline V gene (reference sequence). V gave up 5 bases and J gave up 2 bases; unmatched junction bases: 5. The CDR3 totals 15 residues.

The chain has TRBV28 and TRBJ2-1, with D hard to call. This CDR3 contains 11 residues. The germline gives CDR1 MDHEN, CDR2 SYDVKM. V gave up 5 bases and J gave up 9 bases, with 8 bases separating them. As DNA, the CDR3 is TGTGCCAGCAGTACAAATACTGAGCAGTTCTTC. The encoded protein is CASSTNTEQFF.

The chain employs TRBV6-5 and TRBJ1-2; a weak D match, TRBD1 (5 bases). This CDR3 spans 14 amino acids. V shed 2 bases and J shed 7 bases, with 14 bases lying between them. CDR1 is MNHEY and CDR2 is SVGAGI in the germline V gene. The CDR3 protein is CASSYQDRGSGYTF. CDR3 nucleotides: TGTGCCAGCAGTTACCAGGACCGGGGCTCTGGCTACACCTTC.

The rearrangement links TRBV9 to TRBJ1-2; D might be TRBD1 (6 bases). Germline CDR1 SGDLS, CDR2 YYNGEE. CDR3 length: 16 residues. Trimming shortened V by 3 bases and J by 9 bases, and 24 bases separated the two germline ends. This CDR3 is CASSAAWGEGGISYTF. The CDR3 region has the DNA TGTGCCAGCAGCGCAGCGTGGGGCGAAGGGGGGATTAGCTACACCTTC.

This sequence joins TRBV12-3 or TRBV12-4 and TRBJ2-5; 7 positions match TRBD2. The CDR3 consists of 14 residues. V lost 5 bases and J lost 1; bases outside the gene matches: 4. The DNA for the CDR3 is TGTGCCAGCAGTCCTAGCGGCAGCCAAGAGACCCAGTACTTC. Translation: CASSPSGSQETQYF.

The chain couples TRBV12-5 to TRBJ2-1; possible D gene TRBD2, 5 bases. CDR1 and CDR2 (germline): LGHNT, FRNRAP. The CDR3 is 14 residues long. V was cut by 7 bases and J by 0 bases, with 10 bases left in between. CDR3 DNA: TGTGCTAGTGCTCCGGGGAGCTCCTACAATGAGCAGTTCTTC. This translates into CASAPGSSYNEQFF.

The chain's CDR3 is CASRGSGQGWYF. In DNA, the CDR3 is TGTGCCAGCAGGGGATCCGGACAGGGGTGGTACTTC. This rearrangement joins TRBV28 to TRBJ2-7, with TRBD1 matching 9 bases. V shed 6 bases, J shed 12 bases, and the junction held 9 bases outside the gene matches. This CDR3 region has 12 residues. Germline-derived CDR1 and CDR2 are MDHEN and SYDVKM.

This chain links TRBV5-1 with TRBJ2-7; D is possibly TRBD1 or TRBD2 (5 bases each). The V gene lost 4 bases and the J gene lost 2 bases, with 10 bases spanning the gap. CDR1 is SGHRS, CDR2 YFSETQ, per germline. The CDR3 sequence is 13 residues long. The CDR3 nucleotides read TGCGCCAGCAGCATGGGGGTTCCCTACGAGCAGTACTTC. This gives the protein CASSMGVPYEQYF.

Here the CDR3 reads CAWSVQLAGDEQFF. For the CDR3, the DNA is TGTGCCTGGAGTGTACAACTAGCGGGAGATGAGCAGTTCTTC. The chain carries TRBV30 and TRBJ2-1, with 11 bases lining up with TRBD2. The CDR3 loop spans 14 amino acids. The J segment lost 8 bases and the V segment lost 0 bases, leaving 3 bases of the junction unmatched. The germline V gene encodes CDR1 GTSNPN and CDR2 SVGIG (reference sequence).

V usage is TRBV4-2 and J usage is TRBJ1-5, with TRBD1 as a possible D gene (5 bases). This CDR3 is built from 14 residues. The V end lost 4 bases, the J end lost 7 bases, and 14 bases lay between the germline ends. Germline V gene data show CDR1 as LGHNA and CDR2 as YNFKEQ. CDR3 in DNA: TGTGCCAGCAGCCCAGCCGGGGGAGGGCAGCCCCAGCATTTT. Translation: CASSPAGGGQPQHF.

CDR3 in DNA: TGTGCCAGCAGTAATCGGGACGGGACAGACGAGCAGTACTTC. This codes for CASSNRDGTDEQYF. This rearrangement joins TRBV2 to TRBJ2-7, with 7 bases identical to TRBD1. J was trimmed by 5 bases and V by 5 bases; bases with no gene match: 9. The CDR3 totals 14 residues. CDR1 and CDR2 (germline): SNHLY, FYNNEI.

The V gene is TRBV13, the J gene TRBJ2-7; the match to TRBD1 covers 9 bases. The trim removed 5 bases at V and 3 bases at J, leaving 8 bases unmatched. CDR3 length: 15 residues. The germline gives CDR1 PRHDT, CDR2 FYEKMQ (reference sequence). CDR3 nucleotide sequence: TGTGCCAGCAGCGCCGGGACAGGGAGAAACTACGAGCAGTACTTC. Its protein is CASSAGTGRNYEQYF.

The rearrangement links TRBV28 to TRBJ2-3; 8 bases match TRBD1. This CDR3 region has 17 residues. Losses at the gene ends were 2 bases for V and 2 bases for J; bases not matched to a gene: 9. Per the germline V gene, CDR1 is MDHEN and CDR2 is SYDVKM. CDR3 DNA: TGTGCCAGCAGTTTAATCCGACAGGGGCCAAACACAGATACGCAGTATTTT. Translating it yields CASSLIRQGPNTDTQYF.